A selection of T cell receptor beta chains follows, all from one sample in a study of response to subunit inactivated influenza vaccine. One entry per CDR3 protein, called by TCRdb with MiXCR from the RT-PCR reads. Of approximately 500,000 distinct CDR3 sequences in the sample, 12% to 15% were seen once. This specimen consisted of PBMCs from blood, obtained 11 to 12 days after vaccination. These receptors all come from a man aged 50 or older who received an inactivated influenza vaccine. CDR3s include the opening cysteine and the closing phenylalanine or tryptophan. Each record gives: D gene, J gene, clone size, V gene, CDR3 DNA, CDR3 protein. A D gene is named only where the DNA matches it firmly. Only part of the rows carry a size: once, few, many, or a class if the clone is expanded.

TRBD1	TRBJ2-1	few	TRBV7-9	TGTGCCAGCAGCCCCGCCAGGGACAGGGTCCACAATGAGCAGTTCTTC	CASSPARDRVHNEQFF
TRBD1	TRBJ1-6	-	TRBV20-1	TGCAGTGCTAGACTGACAGGGCAGAATTCACCCCTCCACTTT	CSARLTGQNSPLHF
-	TRBJ2-7	-	TRBV28	TGTGCCAGCACCCCCGAGTGGCGACGACACGAGCAGTACTTC	CASTPEWRRHEQYF
-	TRBJ1-6	many	TRBV6-1	TGTGCCAGCAGTCGGGACAATGGTAATTCACCCCTCCACTTT	CASSRDNGNSPLHF
TRBD1	TRBJ2-7	-	TRBV5-1	TGCGCCAGCAGCTTGGGGGGACAGTTCTACGAGCAGTACTTC	CASSLGGQFYEQYF
-	TRBJ1-6	-	TRBV6-5	TGTGCCAGCAGAGCAGGCCCCGCTCCCCTCCACTTT	CASRAGPAPLHF
-	TRBJ1-6	-	TRBV20-1	TGCAGTGCTAGCCCAGGGGCAGGAGGTTCCTATAATTCACCCCTCCACTTT	CSASPGAGGSYNSPLHF
-	TRBJ2-2	-	TRBV5-1	TGCGCCAGCAGCTTGGGACAGCCCACCGGGGAGCTGTTTTTT	CASSLGQPTGELFF
-	TRBJ2-7	-	TRBV6-2/TRBV6-3	TGTGCCAGCAGTTACACGCGGGAAGAGGCTTACGAGCAGTACTTC	CASSYTREEAYEQYF
-	TRBJ1-5	few	TRBV10-2	TGCGCCAGCAGTGACGCGGGGGCCGGTCAGCCCCAGCATTTT	CASSDAGAGQPQHF
-	TRBJ2-1	-	TRBV6-2/TRBV6-3	TGTGCCAGCAGTTTGGTATCGGGGGGCGGAACGAGCTCCTACAATGAGCAGTTCTTC	CASSLVSGGGTSSYNEQFF
TRBD2	TRBJ2-1	-	TRBV27	TGTGCCAGCAGTTCGGTCGGGAGGGCGGTTTTGAAAGAGCAGTTCTTC	CASSSVGRAVLKEQFF
-	TRBJ2-5	-	TRBV3-1	TGTGCCAGCAGCCAAACTCGATTCCAAGAGACCCAGTACTTC	CASSQTRFQETQYF
-	TRBJ2-7	-	TRBV12-3/TRBV12-4	TGTGCCAGCAGTCCTGGGACTGAAAATTACGAGCAGTACTTC	CASSPGTENYEQYF
-	TRBJ2-1	few	TRBV20-1	TGCAGTGCTAGAGGGGGAGGTATAGGCTACAATGAGCAGTTCTTC	CSARGGGIGYNEQFF
-	TRBJ1-3	few	TRBV29-1	TGCAGCGTGTTGGGGATCGAGCACACCATATATTTT	CSVLGIEHTIYF
-	TRBJ1-1	few	TRBV19	TGTGCCAGTACCGCCAGAGTGAACACTGAAGCTTTCTTT	CASTARVNTEAFF
-	TRBJ2-1	-	TRBV9	TGTGCCAGCAGCAGCCGGAGCGGGTCCTACAATGAGCAGTTCTTC	CASSSRSGSYNEQFF
TRBD1	TRBJ1-1	-	TRBV6-2/TRBV6-3	TGTGCCAGCAGTACAGCCCGAACAGGGGCCACTGAAGCTTTCTTT	CASSTARTGATEAFF
TRBD2	TRBJ2-5	few	TRBV7-2	TGTGCCAGCAGCTTAACGGCGGGAGGGCCCTTTGAGACCCAGTACTTC	CASSLTAGGPFETQYF
-	TRBJ2-2	-	TRBV3-1	TGTGCCAGCAGCCAATCAGGAGTAAACACCGGGGAGCTGTTTTTT	CASSQSGVNTGELFF
-	TRBJ1-2	few	TRBV4-1	TGCGCCAGCAGCCAAGGAGAGGGGGAAAACTATGGCTACACCTTC	CASSQGEGENYGYTF
-	TRBJ1-1	-	TRBV25-1	TGTGCCAGCAGTGATTGGGAGGAGGGCGATGAAGCTTTCTTT	CASSDWEEGDEAFF
-	TRBJ2-1	-	TRBV12-3/TRBV12-4	TGTGCCAGCAGTTTTCTATCCAGCGGCCATGAGCAGTTCTTC	CASSFLSSGHEQFF
-	TRBJ1-5	-	TRBV20-1	TGCAGTGCTAGAGATGGAGGAAATGGGCCCCAGCATTTT	CSARDGGNGPQHF
TRBD2	TRBJ2-3	many	TRBV4-1	TGCGCCAGCAGCCGCCGAACTAGCGGGGTAACAGATACGCAGTATTTT	CASSRRTSGVTDTQYF
-	TRBJ2-7	-	TRBV7-9	TGTGCCAGCAGCCCCGACGGTGCCTGGGACGAGCAGTACTTC	CASSPDGAWDEQYF
TRBD2	TRBJ2-1	-	TRBV7-2	TGTGCCAGCAACTTAGTAGCGGGAGCTTCCTACAATGAGCAGTTCTTC	CASNLVAGASYNEQFF
-	TRBJ1-2	many	TRBV12-3/TRBV12-4	TGTGCCAGCAGTATAGCACAGGGATACACCTTC	CASSIAQGYTF
TRBD2	TRBJ2-1	many	TRBV4-3	TGCGCCAGCAGCCAAGATACAAGTCGCGGGAGGGAGGTTGAGCAGTTCTTC	CASSQDTSRGREVEQFF
-	TRBJ2-2	-	TRBV4-3	TGCGCCAGCAGCCAAGGGGTGACAGGGAGGCTCACCGGGGAGCTGTTTTTT	CASSQGVTGRLTGELFF
-	TRBJ2-1	few	TRBV20-1	TGCAGTGCTAGGGCCCTGAGAGGGCCCCACAATGAGCAGTTCTTC	CSARALRGPHNEQFF
TRBD1	TRBJ2-7	few	TRBV5-1	TGCGCCAGCAGCCCGGGACAGGGGGCAGAGCAGTACTTC	CASSPGQGAEQYF
TRBD2	TRBJ2-1	few	TRBV20-1	TGCAGTGCTAGAGTCCTTGGGGTAGCGGGGACCAATGAGCAGTTCTTC	CSARVLGVAGTNEQFF
-	TRBJ1-1	-	TRBV2	TGTGCCAGCGGAGCGGGGACACCTACCACAAACACTGAAGCTTTCTTT	CASGAGTPTTNTEAFF
-	TRBJ2-5	few	TRBV10-2	TGCGCCAGCAGTGAGTCGAGAGAGACCCAGTACTTC	CASSESRETQYF
-	TRBJ2-7	-	TRBV12-3/TRBV12-4	TGTGCCAGCTCTGTCAGTAATTACGAGCAGTACTTC	CASSVSNYEQYF
TRBD1	TRBJ2-3	few	TRBV11-1	TGTGCCAGCAGCTTAGCGCGGGGGACAGGGGCCCTCACAGATACGCAGTATTTT	CASSLARGTGALTDTQYF
-	TRBJ2-2	few	TRBV29-1	TGCAGCGTAAAATACGGGGGTAACGGGGAGCTGTTTTTT	CSVKYGGNGELFF
TRBD2	TRBJ2-3	few	TRBV7-8	TGTGCCAGCAGCCCACGGGAGGGGAGCACAGATACGCAGTATTTT	CASSPREGSTDTQYF
-	TRBJ1-1	few	TRBV7-9	TGTGCCAGCAGCTTAGCCGGACAGCTGAACACTGAAGCTTTCTTT	CASSLAGQLNTEAFF
-	TRBJ2-4	few	TRBV6-7	TGTGCCAGCAGTTATGATAAGTACGCCAAAAACATTCAGTACTTC	CASSYDKYAKNIQYF
TRBD1	TRBJ1-2	-	TRBV5-5	TGTGCCAGCAGCGGACAGGGGGCGATGGGTGGCTACACCTTC	CASSGQGAMGGYTF
TRBD1	TRBJ1-5	few	TRBV27	TGTGCCAGCAGTTTATCGACTACAGGGGGCCAGCCCCAGCATTTT	CASSLSTTGGQPQHF